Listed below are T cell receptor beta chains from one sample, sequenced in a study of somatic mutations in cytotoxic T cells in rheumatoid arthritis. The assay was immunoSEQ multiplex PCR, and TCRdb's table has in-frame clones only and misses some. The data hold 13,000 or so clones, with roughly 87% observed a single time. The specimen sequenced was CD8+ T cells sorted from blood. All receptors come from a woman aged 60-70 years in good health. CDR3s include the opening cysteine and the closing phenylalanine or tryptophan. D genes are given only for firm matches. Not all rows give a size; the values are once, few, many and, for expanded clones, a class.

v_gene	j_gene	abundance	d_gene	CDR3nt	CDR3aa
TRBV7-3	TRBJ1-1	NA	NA	TGTGCCAGCAGCTCCCTCCACCCCGTGGTTGGGGAGGCGACTGAAGCTTTCTTT	CASSSLHPVVGEATEAFF
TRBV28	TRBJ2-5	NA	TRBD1	TGTGCCAGCAGTTGGGGACAGGGGGAGGAGCAGTACTTC	CASSWGQGEEQYF
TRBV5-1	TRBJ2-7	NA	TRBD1	TGCGCCAGCGGGACAGGGGCTTCCTACGAGCAGTACTTC	CASGTGASYEQYF
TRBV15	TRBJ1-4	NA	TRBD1	TGTGCCACCAGCAGAGAGACAGGGACGGATGAAAAACTGTTTTTT	CATSRETGTDEKLFF
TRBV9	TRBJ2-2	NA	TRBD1	TGTGCCAGCAGCGCCCAGGGGGCGGGCACCGGGGAGCTGTTTTTT	CASSAQGAGTGELFF
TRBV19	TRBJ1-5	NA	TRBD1	TGTGCCAGTAGTAGACAGGGATACAATCAGCCCCAGCATTTT	CASSRQGYNQPQHF
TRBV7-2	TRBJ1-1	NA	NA	TGTGCCAGCAGCTTATGGGCGCAGAACACTGAAGCTTTCTTT	CASSLWAQNTEAFF
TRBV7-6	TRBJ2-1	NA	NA	TGTGCCAGCAGCCTCATCTTGAGTACCTACAATGAGCAGTTCTTC	CASSLILSTYNEQFF
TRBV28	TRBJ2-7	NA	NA	TGTGCCAGCAGCAGGATCAGGGGTTACGAGCAGTACTTC	CASSRIRGYEQYF
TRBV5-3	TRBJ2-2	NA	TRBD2	TGTGCCAGAAGCTTGGCGCTAGCGGGGGGGCCTGACACCGGGGAGCTGTTTTTT	CARSLALAGGPDTGELFF
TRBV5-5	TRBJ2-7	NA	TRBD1	TGTGCCAGCAGCAAGACAGGGGCCTACGAGCAGTACTTC	CASSKTGAYEQYF
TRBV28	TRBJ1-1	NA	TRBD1	TGTGCCAGCAGTTCCCCTGACAGGGGCGCTGAAGCTTTCTTT	CASSSPDRGAEAFF
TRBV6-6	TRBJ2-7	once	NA	TGTGCCAGCAGTCCGAACCCAGGGTCCTACGAGCAGTACTTC	CASSPNPGSYEQYF
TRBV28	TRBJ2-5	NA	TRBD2	TGTGCCAGCAGTTTACCGACTAGCGGACAAGAGACCCAGTACTTC	CASSLPTSGQETQYF
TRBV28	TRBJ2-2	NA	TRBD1	TGTGCCAGCAACGAGGCCGTGGACAGGGGGTTTCCCGGGGAGCTGTTTTTT	CASNEAVDRGFPGELFF
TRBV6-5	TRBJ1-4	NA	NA	TGTGCCAGCAGTTACGCCTTCGGGGTACTGTTTTTT	CASSYAFGVLFF
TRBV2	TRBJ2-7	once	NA	TGTGCCAGCAGTGAACTTCCCGCCACAGGGTCCTACGAGCAGTACTTC	CASSELPATGSYEQYF
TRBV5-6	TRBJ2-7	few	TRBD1	TGTGCCAGCAGCTTGGGTGGGGACAGCTACGAGCAGTACTTC	CASSLGGDSYEQYF
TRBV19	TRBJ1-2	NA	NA	TGTGCCAGTAGCGGCCTCAAACTAACTAGCTATGGCTACACCTTC	CASSGLKLTSYGYTF
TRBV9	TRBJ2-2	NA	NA	TGTGCCAGCAGCGGCTGGGGGGGCACGAACACCGGGGAGCTGTTTTTT	CASSGWGGTNTGELFF
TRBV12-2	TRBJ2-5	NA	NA	TGTGCAAGTCGCCACCTAGCCGACTGCGACCCTCACCAAGAGACCCAGTACTTC	CASRHLADCDPHQETQYF
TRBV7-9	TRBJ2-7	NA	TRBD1	TGTGCCAGCACGGGACAGAAGAATACCGAGCAGTACTTC	CASTGQKNTEQYF
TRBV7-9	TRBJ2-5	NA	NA	TGTGCCAGCAGCTCCCCGGCTCGGAGATCAGAGACCCAGTACTTC	CASSSPARRSETQYF
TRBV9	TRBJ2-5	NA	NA	TGTGCCAGCAGCTCCTGGGGGGGCCGGGGGGAAGAGACCCAGTACTTC	CASSSWGGRGEETQYF
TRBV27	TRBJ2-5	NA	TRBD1	TGTGCCAGTATTGGGTCCGGGACAGGACTAAGGGGGGAGACCCAGTACTTC	CASIGSGTGLRGETQYF
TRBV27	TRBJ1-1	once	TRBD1	TGTGCCAGCAGTATGACAGGGGCTGAAGCTTTCTTT	CASSMTGAEAFF
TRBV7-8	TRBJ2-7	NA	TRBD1	TGTGCCAGCAGCTTAGGCCGGGACAGGACCCCCTACGAGCAGTACTTC	CASSLGRDRTPYEQYF
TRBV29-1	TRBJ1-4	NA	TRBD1	TGCAGCGTTGAAGATGGGGGACAGGGGGCTTTCGAAAAACTGTTTTTT	CSVEDGGQGAFEKLFF
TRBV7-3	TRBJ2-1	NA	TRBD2	TGTGCCAGCAGCTCCTCTATCAGCGGGGGGAGTGAGCAGTTCTTC	CASSSSISGGSEQFF
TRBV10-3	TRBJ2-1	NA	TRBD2	TGTGCCATCAGGGGACTAGCGGACAATGAGCAGTTCTTC	CAIRGLADNEQFF
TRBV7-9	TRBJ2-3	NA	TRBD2	TGTGCCAGCAGCCCCAGCTCCGGAGCGGGGGTACCCACAGATACGCAGTATTTT	CASSPSSGAGVPTDTQYF
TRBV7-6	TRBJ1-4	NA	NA	TGTGCCAGCAGCTTAGCCAGGATGGAAAAACTGTTTTTT	CASSLARMEKLFF
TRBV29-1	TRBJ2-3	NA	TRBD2	TGCAGCGTAGTGGGACTAGCGGGGAGGACAGATACGCAGTATTTT	CSVVGLAGRTDTQYF
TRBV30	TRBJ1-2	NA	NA	TGTGCCTGGAGAAGAGGAGGCTACACCTTC	CAWRRGGYTF
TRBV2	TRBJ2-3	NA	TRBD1	TGTGCCAGCAGTCCCCAGGGGGCCACAGATACGCAGTATTTT	CASSPQGATDTQYF
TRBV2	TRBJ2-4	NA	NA	TGTGCCAGCAGTGAAGCAGGGGCTGGGAACATTCAGTACTTC	CASSEAGAGNIQYF
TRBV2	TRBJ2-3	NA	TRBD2	TGTGCCAGCAGTCGCCTAGCGGGGGAAGACGATACGCAGTATTTT	CASSRLAGEDDTQYF
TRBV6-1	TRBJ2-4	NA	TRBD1	TGTGCCAGCACCGAGACAGGGGGCTTGAACATTCAGTACTTC	CASTETGGLNIQYF
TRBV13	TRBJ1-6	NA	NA	TGTGCCAGCAGCTTAGGCCTGTCACCCCTCCACTTT	CASSLGLSPLHF
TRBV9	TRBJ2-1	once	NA	TGTGCCAGCAGCGTAGAATGGGGGCCACCCTACAATGAGCAGTTCTTC	CASSVEWGPPYNEQFF
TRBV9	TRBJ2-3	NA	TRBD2	TGTGCCAGCAGCGTAGAGCGGGCTAGCGGGGCCATAACAGATACGCAGTATTTT	CASSVERASGAITDTQYF
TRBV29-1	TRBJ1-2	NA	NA	TGCAGCGCCGGCTGGGACTCCTCAGCGGACTATGGCTACACCTTC	CSAGWDSSADYGYTF
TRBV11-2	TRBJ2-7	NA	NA	TGTGCCAGCAGCTTCACAGGTCCCCAGGCCGAGCAGTACTTC	CASSFTGPQAEQYF
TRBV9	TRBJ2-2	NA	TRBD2	TGTGCCAGCAGCGGAGCGGGGGGCTCTGGCGGGGAGCTGTTTTTT	CASSGAGGSGGELFF
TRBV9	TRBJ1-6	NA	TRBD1	TGTGCCAGCAGCTTCATGGCAGGGGGCAATTCACCCCTCCACTTT	CASSFMAGGNSPLHF
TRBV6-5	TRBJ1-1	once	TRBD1	TGTGCCAGCAGCGAAACAGGGGGGAGTACTGAAGCTTTCTTT	CASSETGGSTEAFF